Below are 19 T cell receptor beta chains sequenced from a single sample in a study of CD8 T cells in Susac syndrome. A quantity of 0.5 to 1 ug RNA underwent reverse transcription using random hexamers. TCRdb recomputed calls from the immunoSEQ multiplex PCR reads with MiXCR, one row per CDR3 protein. Counted here are 130,000 to 150,000 distinct CDR3 sequences, approximately 94% occurring once; the ten biggest clones make up over 0.07%. The sequencing input was CD4+ T cells from PBMCs. These receptors came from a human donor in good health.

The chain joins TRBV20-1 to TRBJ2-7, with 7 bases that match TRBD2. J lost 0 bases, V lost 5 bases, and 7 bases had no gene match. This CDR3 has 14 residues. CDR1 and CDR2 from the germline V gene are DFQATT and SNEGSKA (reference sequence). The CDR3 protein is CSAPIWGGSYEQYF. Written as DNA, the CDR3 is TGCAGTGCTCCCATCTGGGGGGGCTCCTACGAGCAGTACTTC.

The chain recombines TRBV7-8 with TRBJ2-5, with a tentative D call TRBD1 (5 bases). This CDR3 is built from 15 residues. V lost 5 bases and J lost 5, with 18 bases in between. Germline V gene lookup returns CDR1 SGHVS and CDR2 FQNEAQ. The CDR3 nucleotides are TGTGCCAGCAGCGCCCAGGGTAGTTCCGGGGAGACCCAGTACTTC. This codes for CASSAQGSSGETQYF.

The V gene is TRBV5-6, the J gene TRBJ2-5; D tentatively fits TRBD1 or TRBD2 (5 bases each). Germline V gene data show CDR1 as SGHDT and CDR2 as YYEEEE. V dropped 0 bases and J dropped 2 bases, with 14 bases sitting between them. This CDR3 contains 16 residues. CDR3 sequence (DNA): TGTGCCAGCAGCTTGGGGGGGATAGCCTTTCAAGAGACCCAGTACTTC. Translated, it gives CASSLGGIAFQETQYF. The full variable domain, with the rest looked up from reference TRBV5-6 and TRBJ2-5, is DAGVTQSPTHLIKTRGQQVTLRCSPKSGHDTVSWYQQALGQGPQFIFQYYEEEERQRGNFPDRFSGHQFPNYSSELNVNALLLGDSALYLCASSLGGIAFQETQYFGPGTRLLVL.

The chain combines TRBV18 with TRBJ2-7, with D tentatively TRBD2 (6 bases). With 3 bases removed from V and 5 bases from J, the gap between germline ends came to 14 bases. The CDR3 consists of 14 residues. Germline lookup yields CDR1 KGHSH and CDR2 LQKENI. Here the CDR3 DNA reads TGTGCCAGCTCACCTGTTGCGGGGATTGACGAGCAGTACTTC. Residues: CASSPVAGIDEQYF.

The V and J genes are TRBV10-1 and TRBJ2-4, with TRBD2 identical over 8 bases. The V and J ends lost 0 bases and 0 bases, in that order; junction bases with no gene match: 1. Germline CDR1 is WNHNN and CDR2 is SYGVQD (reference sequence). This CDR3 region has 16 residues. The CDR3 DNA sequence: TGCGCCAGCAGTGAGTCGGCGGGGGGAGCCAAAAACATTCAGTACTTC. Encoded protein: CASSESAGGAKNIQYF.

This clonotype was detected once. The chain employs TRBV5-4 and TRBJ1-5; 9 bases are shared with TRBD1. J was trimmed by 3 bases and V by 3 bases; bases with no gene match: 4. CDR3 size: 15 residues. CDR1 and CDR2 from the germline V gene are SGHNT and YYREEE (reference sequence). In DNA form, the CDR3 reads TGTGCCAGCAGCTCGCGGGACAGGGACAATCAGCCCCAGCATTTT. Encoded protein: CASSSRDRDNQPQHF.

The chain couples TRBV19 to TRBJ2-2, with D perhaps assigned TRBD1 or TRBD2 (5 bases each). With 3 bases removed from V and 4 bases from J, the gap between germline ends came to 9 bases. Germline V gene sequence: CDR1 LNHDA, CDR2 SQIVND (reference sequence). This CDR3 has 14 amino acids. The CDR3 coding sequence is TGTGCCAGTAGTATCGGGGCGGGCACCGGGGAGCTGTTTTTT. Encoded protein: CASSIGAGTGELFF.

The V call is TRBV5-1, the J call TRBJ2-6; 12 positions agree with TRBD1. Trimming at V came to 4 bases and at J to 2 bases, leaving 4 bases not matched to a gene. There are 17 residues in the CDR3. CDR1 is SGHRS and CDR2 is YFSETQ in the germline V gene. The CDR3 region has the DNA TGCGCCAGCAGCCCCGGGACAGGGGGCGCTGGGGCCAACGTCCTGACTTTC. This codes for CASSPGTGGAGANVLTF.

The chain carries TRBV4-2 and TRBJ2-7; either TRBD1 or TRBD2 may fit D (5 bases each). The V and J ends lost 0 bases and 6 bases respectively, with 12 bases between them. Germline V gene sequence: CDR1 LGHNA, CDR2 YNFKEQ. This CDR3 has 14 amino acids. This CDR3 reads CASSQEGEWREQYF. In DNA form, the CDR3 reads TGTGCCAGCAGCCAAGAAGGGGAGTGGCGCGAGCAGTACTTC.

The chain recombines TRBV7-6 with TRBJ2-2; tentative D call: TRBD1 (6 bases). CDR1 and CDR2 (germline): SGHVS, FNYEAQ. The CDR3 totals 16 residues. Trimming cost V 4 bases and J 0 bases, with 12 bases left between them. CDR3 loop: CASSSRQEPNTGELFF. CDR3 nucleotides: TGTGCCAGCAGCTCGCGACAGGAGCCGAACACCGGGGAGCTGTTTTTT.

This chain links TRBV4-2 with TRBJ2-5, with 12 bases that match TRBD2. Germline CDR1 reads LGHNA; CDR2 reads YNFKEQ. CDR3 size: 17 residues. V lost 6 bases and J lost 1; bases outside the gene matches: 9. This chain's CDR3 is CASSPRSTSGSQETQYF. The CDR3 DNA is TGTGCCAGCAGTCCAAGATCGACTAGCGGGAGCCAAGAGACCCAGTACTTC.

The chain employs TRBV20-1 and TRBJ1-2; D uncertain. CDR3 length equals 12 residues. Germline CDR1 and CDR2: DFQATT and SNEGSKA (reference sequence). V was pared by 5 bases and J by 5 bases, with 12 bases between. DNA for the CDR3: TGCAGTGCTGCCGACGCAGGTTATGGCTACACCTTC. This translates into CSAADAGYGYTF.

The chain uses TRBV25-1 and TRBJ1-1, with 7 bases lining up with TRBD1. Losses at the gene ends were 5 bases for V and 3 bases for J; bases not matched to a gene: 6. CDR1 and CDR2 from the germline V gene are MGHDK and SYGVNS. This CDR3 spans 14 amino acids. CDR3 coding DNA: TGTGCCAGCAGTAAGGGACAGTCCCACACTGAAGCTTTCTTT. This encodes CASSKGQSHTEAFF.

This sequence joins TRBV5-1 and TRBJ2-3; 8 bases fit TRBD1. The V gene end was trimmed by 3 bases and the J gene end by 0 bases; junction bases not matched to a gene: 0. Looked up from germline, CDR1 is SGHRS and CDR2 is YFSETQ. The CDR3 contains 14 residues. The CDR3 DNA sequence: TGCGCCAGCAGCTGGACAGGGAGCACAGATACGCAGTATTTT. Encoded protein: CASSWTGSTDTQYF.

In this sample, this clonotype turned up a few times. This sequence joins TRBV18 and TRBJ1-2; D is unresolved. The CDR3 contains 13 residues. The germline gives CDR1 KGHSH, CDR2 LQKENI. Trimming shortened V by 3 bases and J by 1 base, and 6 bases separated the two germline ends. This CDR3 reads CASSPGSNYGYTF. DNA for the CDR3: TGTGCCAGCTCACCGGGCAGTAACTATGGCTACACCTTC.

The chain recombines TRBV20-1 with TRBJ2-1, with 8 bases fitting TRBD2. The V gene's germline CDR1 is DFQATT and CDR2 SNEGSKA (reference sequence). Trimming cost V 0 bases and J 5 bases; bases outside gene matches: 6. This CDR3 is built from 15 residues. CDR3 nucleotides: TGCAGTGCTAGAGATTTTACTAGCGGACACAATGAGCAGTTCTTC. Protein product: CSARDFTSGHNEQFF.

Here the CDR3 reads CASSSLRGLASMDTQYF. The CDR3 DNA follows: TGTGCCAGCAGTTCCCTAAGAGGACTAGCGTCTATGGATACGCAGTATTTT. V gene TRBV13 combines with J gene TRBJ2-3, with 9 bases that match TRBD2. The CDR3 consists of 17 residues. V was pared by 6 bases and J by 6 bases, with 16 bases of the junction left unmatched. In germline, CDR1 is PRHDT, CDR2 FYEKMQ (reference sequence).

The chain links TRBV19 to TRBJ1-1; unclear D gene. This CDR3 region has 12 residues. The germline V and J ends were trimmed by 5 bases and 0 bases, with 4 bases remaining between them. Germline lookup yields CDR1 LNHDA and CDR2 SQIVND (reference sequence). The CDR3, as DNA: TGTGCCAGTAGTTGGTTGAACACTGAAGCTTTCTTT. Amino acid sequence: CASSWLNTEAFF.

V and J are TRBV6-4 and TRBJ1-2; TRBD1 matches 8 bases. With 2 bases clipped from V and 8 bases from J, the junction kept 7 bases outside the gene matches. The germline V gene encodes CDR1 MRHNA and CDR2 SNTAGT. The CDR3 consists of 14 residues. The CDR3 spells CASSDTQGARGYTF. The CDR3 bases are TGTGCCAGCAGTGACACGCAGGGGGCAAGGGGCTACACCTTC.